Sequencing of this T cell receptor beta chain was carried out in a study of T cell responses to AZD1222 COVID-19 vaccine. The study, taken as a whole, reports: Distributed over spike, vaccine-associated CD4 TCRs predominated at 160-218 and 743-854. Females made up more of the donors, who were largely white British, and clonal diversity may have come out too low. Only a handful of AZD1222 recipients tested seropositive at baseline.

Germline CDR1 reads MDHEN; CDR2 reads SYDVKM. This CDR3 contains 11 residues. TCRdb's copy holds only in-frame clones and misses some; the assay was immunoSEQ multiplex PCR. This table holds over 95,000 clones, roughly 92% found once. This clone showed up just once. Its antigen is not identified. One junction end does not reproduce the germline sequence, and a read error may be involved. The sequence came from an adult in good health. The gene calls are TRBV28 and TRBJ1-1, with D unclear. The sequenced sample was peripheral blood, obtained on day 0 of AZD1222 vaccination. The DNA for the CDR3 is TGTGCCAGCTTGGGCAACACCGAAGCTTTCTTT. The encoded protein is CASLGNTEAFF.